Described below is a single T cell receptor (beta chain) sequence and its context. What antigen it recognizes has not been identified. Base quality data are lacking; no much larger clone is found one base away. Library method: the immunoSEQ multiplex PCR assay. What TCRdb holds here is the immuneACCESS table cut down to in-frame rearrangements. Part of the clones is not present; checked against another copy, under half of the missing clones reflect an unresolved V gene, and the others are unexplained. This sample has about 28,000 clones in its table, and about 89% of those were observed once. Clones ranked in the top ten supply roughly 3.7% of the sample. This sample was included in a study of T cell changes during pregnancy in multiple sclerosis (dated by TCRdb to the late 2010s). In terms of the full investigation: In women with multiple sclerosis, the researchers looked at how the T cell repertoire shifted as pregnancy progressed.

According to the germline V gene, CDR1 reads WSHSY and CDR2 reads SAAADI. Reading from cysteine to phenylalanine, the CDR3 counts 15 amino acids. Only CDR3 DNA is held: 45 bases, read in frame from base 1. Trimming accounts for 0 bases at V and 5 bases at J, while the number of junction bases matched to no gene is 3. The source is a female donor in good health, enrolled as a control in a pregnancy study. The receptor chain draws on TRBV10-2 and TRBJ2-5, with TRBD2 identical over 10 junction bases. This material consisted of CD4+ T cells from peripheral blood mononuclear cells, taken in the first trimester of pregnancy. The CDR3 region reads CASSESERGGETQYF. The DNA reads TGCGCCAGCAGTGAGTCGGAGCGGGGGGGGGAGACCCAGTACTTC.